A selection of T cell receptor beta chains follows, all from one sample in a study of metastatic and nonmetastatic thyroid tumors. TCRdb re-called the PCR reads via MiXCR. In the table there are roughly 7,800 clones, 28% of which are singletons. Sample: tumor tissue. These receptors originate from a male donor with papillary thyroid cancer or a benign thyroid nodule (not recorded which). Some clones in this sample may be carry-over from other donors' samples. Each CDR3 is given with its conserved first and last residue. The D gene is left open where the match is weak. Some rows have no size entry. The others give once, few or many, or a class for an expanded clone.

abundance	j_gene	v_gene	d_gene	CDR3nt	CDR3aa
-	TRBJ2-1	TRBV6-1	TRBD2	TGTGCCAGTTGTTTAGCGGGAGAGAGTAATGAGCAGTTCTTC	CASCLAGESNEQFF
-	TRBJ2-2	TRBV6-4	TRBD2	TGTGCCAGCAGTTCTAGCGGGTGGAACACCGGGGAGCTGTTTTTT	CASSSSGWNTGELFF
-	TRBJ1-1	TRBV2	-	TGTGCCAGCACCGCACAGGGTTACACTGAAGCTTTCTTT	CASTAQGYTEAFF
many	TRBJ2-7	TRBV12-3/TRBV12-4	TRBD2	TGTGCCAGCAGCACAGGCCTAGGGCAGAGCGGGAACGAGCAGTACTTC	CASSTGLGQSGNEQYF
few	TRBJ2-1	TRBV15	TRBD2	TGTGCCACCAGCAGTCGAGGGAGGGTGGTTTACAATGAGCAGTTCTTC	CATSSRGRVVYNEQFF
few	TRBJ2-1	TRBV19	-	TGTGCCAGCGCCTTAAGCGGCCTTTACAATGAGCAGTTCTTC	CASALSGLYNEQFF
-	TRBJ1-6	TRBV9	TRBD1	TGTGCCAGCAGCGAGGGTTCAGGGGGCGCGGGTCCACCCCTCCACTTT	CASSEGSGGAGPPLHF
few	TRBJ1-1	TRBV20-1	-	TGCAGTGCTAGACCGGACAGTGAAGCTTTCTTT	CSARPDSEAFF
few	TRBJ2-3	TRBV6-1	-	TGTGCCAGCACTGAGAGGAGGGGCACAGATACGCAGTATTTT	CASTERRGTDTQYF
-	TRBJ1-5	TRBV19	-	TGTGCCAGTAGTAAAGGCGTCATCGGGGGACACTATCAGCCCCAGCATTTT	CASSKGVIGGHYQPQHF
medium-sized	TRBJ2-7	TRBV12-3/TRBV12-4	-	TGTGCCAGCAGTTACGAGAGGGCATACGAGCAGTACTTC	CASSYERAYEQYF
-	TRBJ2-3	TRBV6-1	-	TGTGCCAGCAGTTCCCTGGGGGACTCAGATACGAAGTATTTT	CASSSLGDSDTKYF
-	TRBJ1-2	TRBV10-1	TRBD1	TGCGCCAGCAGTGTGAACAGGGGGTCGGGCTACACCTTC	CASSVNRGSGYTF
-	TRBJ2-7	TRBV18	TRBD1	TGTGCCAGCTCACCGGGACAGGGAGGTCCCTACGAGCAGTACTTC	CASSPGQGGPYEQYF
few	TRBJ2-3	TRBV7-2	-	TGTGCCAGCAGCTTGTATACAGATAAGCAGTATTTT	CASSLYTDKQYF
many	TRBJ1-1	TRBV3-1	TRBD1	TGTGCCAGCAGCCAGATAGACAGGGAGAACACTGAAGCTTTCTTT	CASSQIDRENTEAFF
-	TRBJ2-7	TRBV20-1	TRBD2	TGCAGTGCTAGAGCTAGCGGGAGCTACGAGCAGTACTTC	CSARASGSYEQYF
-	TRBJ1-4	TRBV19	-	TGTGCCAGTAGTAGCGGACAGCCCTCTAATGAAAAACTGTTTTTT	CASSSGQPSNEKLFF
-	TRBJ1-2	TRBV30	TRBD1	TGTGCCCAGCGCCAGGGGGATAACTATGGCTACACCTTC	CAQRQGDNYGYTF
large	TRBJ2-3	TRBV10-1	TRBD2	TGCGCCAGCAGTGATATTCGCGGGGGATCCACAGATACGCAGTATTTT	CASSDIRGGSTDTQYF
few	TRBJ1-6	TRBV6-5	-	TGTGCCAGCAGTTACGCCCCGGATTCACCCCTCCACTTT	CASSYAPDSPLHF
few	TRBJ1-6	TRBV6-2/TRBV6-3	TRBD1	TGTGCCAGCAGTTTATCCACCGGGACAGGTCACTCACCCCTCCACTTT	CASSLSTGTGHSPLHF
-	TRBJ2-1	TRBV11-2	-	TGTGCCAGCAGCTTAGTTTCCCCGAGGGCCAATGAGCAGTTCTTC	CASSLVSPRANEQFF
once	TRBJ1-3	TRBV20-1	-	TGCAGTGCTAGAGTCTCTGGAAACACCATATATTTT	CSARVSGNTIYF
few	TRBJ2-5	TRBV6-1	TRBD2	TGTGCCAGCAGTGAAGGGTTTCGACTAGCGGGAACCGAGACCCAGTACTTC	CASSEGFRLAGTETQYF
many	TRBJ2-5	TRBV4-3	-	TGCGCCAGCAGCCAAGAACCGGGACCCAGGGAGACCCAGTACTTC	CASSQEPGPRETQYF
-	TRBJ2-7	TRBV11-2	-	TGTGCTAGCAGCTTAGGTCAAAGGAGCTCCTATGAGCAGTACTTC	CASSLGQRSSYEQYF
few	TRBJ1-2	TRBV7-9	-	TGTGCCAGCTCTGGGCCCCTTAACTATGGCTACACCTTC	CASSGPLNYGYTF
-	TRBJ2-5	TRBV28	TRBD1	TGTGCCAGCAGTTCGATCTCAGGGGGTCGGGAGACCCAGTACTTC	CASSSISGGRETQYF